These T cell receptor beta chains were read from a single sample in a study of blood T cell repertoires in COVID-19. The data were produced by immunoSEQ multiplex PCR, yet TCRdb's version contains in-frame clones alone and is incomplete. Among roughly 250,000 clones listed, roughly four fifths were seen once. The sample was peripheral blood. These receptors all stem from a woman older than 75 with acute or convalescent COVID-19. Each CDR3 is given with its conserved first and last residue. Each record gives: CDR3 length, V gene, J gene, clone size, D gene, CDR3 protein, CDR3 DNA. The D gene is left open where the match is weak. Some rows mark clone size as missing; the rest say once, few, many or name a class of expanded clone.

14	TRBV19	TRBJ2-3	NA	NA	CATLRGGGTDTQYF	TGTGCCACCCTTCGAGGGGGGGGCACAGATACGCAGTATTTT
16	TRBV14	TRBJ2-1	NA	TRBD1	CASSPSGRGQYNEQFF	TGTGCCAGCAGCCCCTCGGGTAGGGGGCAATACAATGAGCAGTTCTTC
15	TRBV3-1/TRBV3-2	TRBJ1-2	NA	NA	CASSHGGNLNYGYTF	TGTGCCAGCAGCCATGGAGGGAATCTTAACTATGGCTACACCTTC
14	TRBV15	TRBJ2-7	NA	NA	CATSRAQGVYEQYF	TGTGCCACCAGCAGAGCACAGGGCGTCTACGAGCAGTACTTC
20	TRBV9	TRBJ2-1	NA	TRBD2	CASSTGTGVSGGALNNEQFF	TGTGCCAGCAGCACGGGTACGGGTGTTAGCGGGGGGGCCCTGAACAATGAGCAGTTCTTC
14	TRBV11-2	TRBJ1-2	NA	NA	CASSLGGANYGYTF	TGTGCCAGCAGCTTAGGAGGAGCTAACTATGGCTACACCTTC
14	TRBV7-9	TRBJ1-1	once	NA	CASSIGTENTEAFF	TGTGCCAGCAGCATCGGGACTGAAAACACTGAAGCTTTCTTT
15	TRBV2	TRBJ2-1	NA	NA	CASSEERSRPNEQFF	TGTGCCAGCAGTGAAGAGCGATCGAGGCCCAATGAGCAGTTCTTC
10	TRBV2	TRBJ2-3	NA	NA	CASGEDTQYF	TGTGCCAGCGGAGAAGATACGCAGTATTTT
15	TRBV28	TRBJ1-5	NA	TRBD1	CASTRDRRQNQPQHF	TGTGCCAGCACCAGGGACAGGAGACAGAATCAGCCCCAGCATTTT
14	TRBV3-1/TRBV3-2	TRBJ2-7	NA	NA	CASSRNRALDEQYF	TGTGCCAGCAGTCGCAACAGGGCTCTCGACGAGCAGTACTTC
11	TRBV6-8	TRBJ2-7	NA	TRBD1	CGTGGSYEQYF	TGTGGGACAGGGGGCTCCTACGAGCAGTACTTC
13	TRBV5-4	TRBJ2-5	NA	NA	CASSLVQVETQYF	TGTGCCAGCAGCTTGGTACAAGTAGAGACCCAGTACTTC
15	TRBV4-1	TRBJ1-5	NA	NA	CASSQEEGWSQPQHF	TGCGCCAGCAGCCAAGAAGAGGGATGGAGTCAGCCCCAGCATTTT
14	TRBV24-1	TRBJ1-2	NA	NA	CATSDSSRGYGYTF	TGTGCCACCAGTGATTCAAGTCGGGGCTATGGCTACACCTTC
16	TRBV2	TRBJ2-1	NA	TRBD2	CASSLPIGGGYNEQFF	TGTGCCAGCAGCCTACCCATTGGCGGGGGCTACAATGAGCAGTTCTTC
15	TRBV30	TRBJ2-1	NA	NA	CAWSRSGGFGHEQFF	TGTGCCTGGAGCAGGAGTGGGGGCTTTGGCCATGAGCAGTTCTTC
17	TRBV4-2	TRBJ2-5	NA	NA	CASSQVRGALTKETQYF	TGTGCCAGCAGCCAAGTTCGGGGGGCCTTGACAAAAGAGACCCAGTACTTC
14	TRBV5-1	TRBJ2-7	NA	TRBD1	CASSSSGQRYEQYF	TGCGCCAGCAGCTCCTCGGGACAGCGGTACGAGCAGTACTTC
12	TRBV6-4	TRBJ1-4	NA	NA	CASSEDGGKLFF	TGTGCCAGCAGTGAGGACGGGGGAAAACTGTTTTTT
15	TRBV27	TRBJ1-6	once	NA	CASTILPTGNSPLHF	TGTGCCAGTACTATATTGCCGACGGGGAATTCACCCCTCCACTTT
15	TRBV7-2	TRBJ2-3	NA	TRBD2	CASSLTSGGANTQYF	TGTGCCAGCAGCTTGACTAGCGGGGGGGCAAATACGCAGTATTTT
16	TRBV11-2	TRBJ2-5	NA	NA	CASSSRAKDKSETQYF	TGTGCCAGCAGCTCACGAGCAAAGGACAAGTCGGAGACCCAGTACTTC
15	TRBV29-1	TRBJ1-2	NA	TRBD1	CSVEGDRGANYGYTF	TGCAGCGTTGAGGGTGACAGGGGAGCTAACTATGGCTACACCTTC